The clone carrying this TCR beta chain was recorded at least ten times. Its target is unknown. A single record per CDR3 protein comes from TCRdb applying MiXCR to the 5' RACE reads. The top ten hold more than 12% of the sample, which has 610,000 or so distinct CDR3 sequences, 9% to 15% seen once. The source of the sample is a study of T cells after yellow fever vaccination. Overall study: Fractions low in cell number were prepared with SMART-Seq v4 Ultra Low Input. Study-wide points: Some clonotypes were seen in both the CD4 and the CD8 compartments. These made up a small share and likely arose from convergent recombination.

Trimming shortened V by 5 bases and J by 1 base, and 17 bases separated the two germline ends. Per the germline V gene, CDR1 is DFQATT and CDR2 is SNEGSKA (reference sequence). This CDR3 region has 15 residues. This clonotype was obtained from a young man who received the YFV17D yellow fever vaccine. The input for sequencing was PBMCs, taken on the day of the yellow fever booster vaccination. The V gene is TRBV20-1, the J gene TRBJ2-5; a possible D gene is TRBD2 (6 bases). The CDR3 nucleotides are TGCAGTGCTCCGCGCGTGGGGGACTTCCAAGAGACCCAGTACTTC. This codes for CSAPRVGDFQETQYF.